This T cell receptor beta chain came from a study of T cells in localized non-small cell lung cancer. General study points: Median detection of top 100 tumor clones in adjacent lung was around 60 clones. Sequencing was restricted to one tumor region; therefore, heterogeneity remains possible.

This CDR3 is 14 amino acids long. Trimming stripped 1 base from V and 7 bases from J, with 11 bases between. The germline V gene has CDR1 LNHDA and CDR2 SQIVND (reference sequence). Assay: immunoSEQ multiplex PCR; the TCRdb copy retains only in-frame clones and omits some. The data contain around 40,000 clones, more than 70% of them seen just once; the ten biggest clones take up roughly 2.5%. About this clone: Its specificity is unknown.

The chain employs TRBV19 and TRBJ2-4; D ambiguous. The receptor's source is a female donor aged 60 or older with stage I squamous cell lung carcinoma. The source material was peripheral blood, sampled before any cancer treatment. DNA for the CDR3: TGTGCCAGTAGTATAGGGGGTAGTCAGAACATTCAGTACTTC. It specifies CASSIGGSQNIQYF.